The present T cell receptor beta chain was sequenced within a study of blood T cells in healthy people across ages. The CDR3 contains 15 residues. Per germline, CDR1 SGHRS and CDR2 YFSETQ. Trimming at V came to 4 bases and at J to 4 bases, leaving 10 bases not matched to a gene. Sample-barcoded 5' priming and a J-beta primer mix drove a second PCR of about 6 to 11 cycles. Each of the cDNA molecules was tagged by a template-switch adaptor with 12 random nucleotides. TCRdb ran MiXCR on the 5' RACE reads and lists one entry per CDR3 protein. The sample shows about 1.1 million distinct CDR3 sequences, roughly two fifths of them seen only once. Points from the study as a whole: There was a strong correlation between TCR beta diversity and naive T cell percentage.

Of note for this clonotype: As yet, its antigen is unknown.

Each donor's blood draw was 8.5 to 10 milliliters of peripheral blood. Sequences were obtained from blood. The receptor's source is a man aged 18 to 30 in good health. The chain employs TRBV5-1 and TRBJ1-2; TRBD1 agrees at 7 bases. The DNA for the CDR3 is TGCGCCAGCAGCGATAGGACAGGAACAGCCTATGGCTACACCTTC. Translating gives CASSDRTGTAYGYTF.